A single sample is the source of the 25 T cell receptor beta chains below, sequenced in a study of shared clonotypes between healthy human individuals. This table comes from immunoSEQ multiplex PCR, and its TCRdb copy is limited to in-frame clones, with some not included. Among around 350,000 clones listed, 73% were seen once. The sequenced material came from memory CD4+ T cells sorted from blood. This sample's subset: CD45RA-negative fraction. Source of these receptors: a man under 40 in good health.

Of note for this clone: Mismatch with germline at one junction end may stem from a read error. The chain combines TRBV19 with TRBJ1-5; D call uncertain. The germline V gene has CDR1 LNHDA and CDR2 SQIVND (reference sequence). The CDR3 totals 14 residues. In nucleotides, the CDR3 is TGTGCCAGTGGTATTTTTGGACGGTATCAGCCCCAGCATTTT. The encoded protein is CASGIFGRYQPQHF. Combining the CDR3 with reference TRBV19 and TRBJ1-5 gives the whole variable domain DGGITQSPKYLFRKEGQNVTLSCEQNLNHDAMYWYRQDPGQGLRLIYYSQIVNDFQKGDIAEGYSVSREKKESFPLTVTSAQKNPTAFYLCASGIFGRYQPQHFGDGTRLSIL.

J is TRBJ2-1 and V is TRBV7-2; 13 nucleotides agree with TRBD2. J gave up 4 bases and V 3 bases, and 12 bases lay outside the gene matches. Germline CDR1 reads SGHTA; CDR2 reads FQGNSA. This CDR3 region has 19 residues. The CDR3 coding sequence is TGTGCCAGCAGCTTCGGACTAGCGGGAGTGAATACATGGTACAATGAGCAGTTCTTC. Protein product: CASSFGLAGVNTWYNEQFF.

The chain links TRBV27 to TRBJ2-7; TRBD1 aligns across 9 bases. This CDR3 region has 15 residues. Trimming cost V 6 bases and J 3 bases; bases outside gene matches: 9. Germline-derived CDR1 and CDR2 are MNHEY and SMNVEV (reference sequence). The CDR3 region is CASSPTLTGGYEQYF. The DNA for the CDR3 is TGTGCCAGCAGCCCAACATTGACAGGGGGCTACGAGCAGTACTTC.

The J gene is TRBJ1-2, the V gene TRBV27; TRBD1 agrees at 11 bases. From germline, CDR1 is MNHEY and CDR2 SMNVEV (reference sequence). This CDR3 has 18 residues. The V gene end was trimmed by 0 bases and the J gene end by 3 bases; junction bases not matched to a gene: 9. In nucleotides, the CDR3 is TGTGCCAGCAGTTTATCGAGCACGGGACAGGGGGTTGACTATGGCTACACCTTC. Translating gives CASSLSSTGQGVDYGYTF.

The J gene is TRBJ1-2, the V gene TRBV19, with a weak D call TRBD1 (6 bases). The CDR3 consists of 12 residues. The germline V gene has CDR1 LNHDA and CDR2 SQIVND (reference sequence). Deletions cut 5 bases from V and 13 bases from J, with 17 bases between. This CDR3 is CASSQQGTPRTF. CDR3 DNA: TGTGCCAGTAGTCAACAGGGAACCCCCCGCACCTTC.

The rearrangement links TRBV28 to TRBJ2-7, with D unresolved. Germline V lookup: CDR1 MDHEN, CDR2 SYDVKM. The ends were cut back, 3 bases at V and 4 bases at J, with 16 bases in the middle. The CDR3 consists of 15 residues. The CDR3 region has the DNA TGTGCCAGCAGTTTGGGAAACGGGTCCGGTTACGAGCAGTACTTC. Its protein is CASSLGNGSGYEQYF. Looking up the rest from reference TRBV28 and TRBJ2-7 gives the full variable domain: DVKVTQSSRYLVKRTGEKVFLECVQDMDHENMFWYRQDPGLGLRLIYFSYDVKMKEKGDIPEGYSVSREKKERFSLILESASTNQTSMYLCASSLGNGSGYEQYFGPGTRLTVT.

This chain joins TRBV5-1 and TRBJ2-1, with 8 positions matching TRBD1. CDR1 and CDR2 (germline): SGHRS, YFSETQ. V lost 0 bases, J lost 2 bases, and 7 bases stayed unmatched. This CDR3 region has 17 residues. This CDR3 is CASSLVVTTGAYNEQFF. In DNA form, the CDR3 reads TGCGCCAGCAGCTTGGTGGTAACGACAGGGGCCTACAATGAGCAGTTCTTC.

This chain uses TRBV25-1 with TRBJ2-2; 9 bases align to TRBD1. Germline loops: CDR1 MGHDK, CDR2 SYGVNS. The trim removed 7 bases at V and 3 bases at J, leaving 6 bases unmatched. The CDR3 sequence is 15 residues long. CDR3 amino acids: CASTPGQGHTGELFF. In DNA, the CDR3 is TGTGCCAGCACTCCAGGACAGGGGCACACCGGGGAGCTGTTTTTT.

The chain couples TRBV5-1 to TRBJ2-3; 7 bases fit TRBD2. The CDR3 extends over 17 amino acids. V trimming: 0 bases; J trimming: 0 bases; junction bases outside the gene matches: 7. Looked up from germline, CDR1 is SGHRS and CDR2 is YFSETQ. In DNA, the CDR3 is TGCGCCAGCAGCTTGGACCTAGCGGTAACTAGCACAGATACGCAGTATTTT. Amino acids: CASSLDLAVTSTDTQYF.

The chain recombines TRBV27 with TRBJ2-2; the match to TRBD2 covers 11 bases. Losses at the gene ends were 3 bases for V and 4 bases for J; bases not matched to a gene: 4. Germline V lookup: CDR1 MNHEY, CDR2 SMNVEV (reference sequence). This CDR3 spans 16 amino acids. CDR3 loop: CASSFSGRARTGELFF. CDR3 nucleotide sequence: TGTGCCAGCAGTTTTAGCGGGAGGGCTCGCACCGGGGAGCTGTTTTTT.

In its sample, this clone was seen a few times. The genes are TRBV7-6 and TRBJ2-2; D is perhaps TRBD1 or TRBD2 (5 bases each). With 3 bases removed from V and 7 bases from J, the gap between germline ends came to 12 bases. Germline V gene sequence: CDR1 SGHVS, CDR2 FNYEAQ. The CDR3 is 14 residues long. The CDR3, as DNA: TGTGCCAGCAGCTTGGGGACCGGAGGCGGGGAGCTGTTTTTT. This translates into CASSLGTGGGELFF.

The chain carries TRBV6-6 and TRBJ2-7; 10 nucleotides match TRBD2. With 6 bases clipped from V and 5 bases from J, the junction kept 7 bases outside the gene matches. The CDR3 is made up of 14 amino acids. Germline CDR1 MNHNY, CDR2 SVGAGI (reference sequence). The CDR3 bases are TGTGCCAGCAGACAGACTAGCGGGTTCCACGAGCAGTACTTC. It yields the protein CASRQTSGFHEQYF.

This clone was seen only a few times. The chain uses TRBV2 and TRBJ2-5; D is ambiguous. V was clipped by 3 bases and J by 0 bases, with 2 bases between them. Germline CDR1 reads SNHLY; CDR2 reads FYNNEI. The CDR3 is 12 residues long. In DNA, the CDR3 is TGTGCCAGCAGTGACAACCAAGAGACCCAGTACTTC. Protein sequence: CASSDNQETQYF.

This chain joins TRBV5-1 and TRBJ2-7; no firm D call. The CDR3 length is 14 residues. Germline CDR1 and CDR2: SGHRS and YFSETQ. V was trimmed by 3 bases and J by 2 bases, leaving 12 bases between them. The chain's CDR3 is CASSSRTDAYEQYF. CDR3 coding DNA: TGCGCCAGCAGCTCGCGGACCGATGCCTACGAGCAGTACTTC.

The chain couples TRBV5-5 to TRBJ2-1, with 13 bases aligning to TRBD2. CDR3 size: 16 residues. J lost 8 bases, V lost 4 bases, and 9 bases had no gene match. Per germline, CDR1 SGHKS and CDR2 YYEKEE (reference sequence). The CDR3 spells CASSGATSGRNYEQFF. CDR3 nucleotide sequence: TGTGCCAGCAGCGGGGCGACTAGCGGGAGGAACTATGAGCAGTTCTTC. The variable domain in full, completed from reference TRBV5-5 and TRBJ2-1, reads DAGVTQSPTHLIKTRGQQVTLRCSPISGHKSVSWYQQVLGQGPQFIFQYYEKEERGRGNFPDRFSARQFPNYSSELNVNALLLGDSALYLCASSGATSGRNYEQFFGPGTRLTVL.

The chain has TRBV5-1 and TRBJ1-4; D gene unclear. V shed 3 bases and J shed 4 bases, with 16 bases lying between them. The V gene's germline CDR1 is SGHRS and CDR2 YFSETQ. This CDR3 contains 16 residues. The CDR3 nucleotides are TGCGCCAGCAGCTCTGGGCCGGGATCCAATAATGAAAAACTGTTTTTT. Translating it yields CASSSGPGSNNEKLFF.

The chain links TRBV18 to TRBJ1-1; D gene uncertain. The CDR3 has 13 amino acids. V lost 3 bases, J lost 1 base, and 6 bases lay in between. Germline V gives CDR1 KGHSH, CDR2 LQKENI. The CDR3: CASSPLANTEAFF. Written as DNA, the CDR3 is TGTGCCAGCTCACCTCTAGCGAACACTGAAGCTTTCTTT. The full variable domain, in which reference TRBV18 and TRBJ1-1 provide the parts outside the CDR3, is NAGVMQNPRHLVRRRGQEARLRCSPMKGHSHVYWYRQLPEEGLKFMVYLQKENIIDESGMPKERFSAEFPKEGPSILRIQQVVRGDSAAYFCASSPLANTEAFFGQGTRLTVV.

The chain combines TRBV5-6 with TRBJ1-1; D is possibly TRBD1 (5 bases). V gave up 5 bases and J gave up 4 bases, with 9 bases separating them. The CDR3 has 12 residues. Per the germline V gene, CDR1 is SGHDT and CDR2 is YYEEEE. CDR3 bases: TGTGCCAGCAGTGTCAGGGTCACTGAAGCTTTCTTT. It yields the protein CASSVRVTEAFF. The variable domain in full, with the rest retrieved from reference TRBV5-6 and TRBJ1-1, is DAGVTQSPTHLIKTRGQQVTLRCSPKSGHDTVSWYQQALGQGPQFIFQYYEEEERQRGNFPDRFSGHQFPNYSSELNVNALLLGDSALYLCASSVRVTEAFFGQGTRLTVV.

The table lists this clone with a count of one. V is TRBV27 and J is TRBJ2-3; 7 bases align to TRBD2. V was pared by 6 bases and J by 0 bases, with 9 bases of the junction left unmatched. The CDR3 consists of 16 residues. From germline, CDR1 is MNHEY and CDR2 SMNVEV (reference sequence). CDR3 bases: TGTGCCAGCAGCGTCGATCTAGCGGCTAGCACAGATACGCAGTATTTT. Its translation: CASSVDLAASTDTQYF.

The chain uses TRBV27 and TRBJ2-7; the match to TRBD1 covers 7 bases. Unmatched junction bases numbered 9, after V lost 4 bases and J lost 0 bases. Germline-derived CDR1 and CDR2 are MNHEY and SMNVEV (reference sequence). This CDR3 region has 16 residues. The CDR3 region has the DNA TGTGCCAGCAGTTCCGGACAGGTAGGGCTCTCCTACGAGCAGTACTTC. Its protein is CASSSGQVGLSYEQYF.

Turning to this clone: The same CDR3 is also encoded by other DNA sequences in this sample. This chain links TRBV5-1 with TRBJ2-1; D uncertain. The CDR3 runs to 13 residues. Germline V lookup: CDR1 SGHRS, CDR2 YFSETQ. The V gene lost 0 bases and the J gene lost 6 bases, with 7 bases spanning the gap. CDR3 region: CASSLGSANEQFF. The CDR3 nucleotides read TGCGCCAGCAGCTTGGGATCAGCCAATGAGCAGTTCTTC.

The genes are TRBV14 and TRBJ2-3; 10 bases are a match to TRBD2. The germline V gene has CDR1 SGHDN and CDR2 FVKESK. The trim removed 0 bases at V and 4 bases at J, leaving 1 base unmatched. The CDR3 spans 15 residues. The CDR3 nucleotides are TGTGCCAGCAGCCAAGAAGCGGGAGGGGCAGATACGCAGTATTTT. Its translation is CASSQEAGGADTQYF.

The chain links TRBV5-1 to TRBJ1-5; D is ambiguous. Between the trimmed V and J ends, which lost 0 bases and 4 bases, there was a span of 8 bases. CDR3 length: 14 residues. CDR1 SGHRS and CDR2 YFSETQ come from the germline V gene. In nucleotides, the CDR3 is TGCGCCAGCAGCTTGGCCGGAGGGAATCAGCCCCAGCATTTT. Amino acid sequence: CASSLAGGNQPQHF.

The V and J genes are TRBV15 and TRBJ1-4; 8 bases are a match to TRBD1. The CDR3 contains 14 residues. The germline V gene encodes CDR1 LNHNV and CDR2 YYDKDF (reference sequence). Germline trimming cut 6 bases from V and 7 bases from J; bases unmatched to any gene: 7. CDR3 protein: CATSLSGTGEKLFF. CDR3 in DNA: TGTGCCACCAGTTTATCCGGGACAGGTGAAAAACTGTTTTTT.

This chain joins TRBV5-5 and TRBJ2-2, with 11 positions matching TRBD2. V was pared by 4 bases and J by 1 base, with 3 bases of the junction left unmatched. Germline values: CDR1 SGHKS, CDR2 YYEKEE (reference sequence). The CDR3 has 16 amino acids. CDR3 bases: TGTGCCAGCAGCCCAGGGACTAGCGGGAACACCGGGGAGCTGTTTTTT. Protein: CASSPGTSGNTGELFF. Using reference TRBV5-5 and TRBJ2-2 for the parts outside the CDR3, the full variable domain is DAGVTQSPTHLIKTRGQQVTLRCSPISGHKSVSWYQQVLGQGPQFIFQYYEKEERGRGNFPDRFSARQFPNYSSELNVNALLLGDSALYLCASSPGTSGNTGELFFGEGSRLTVL.